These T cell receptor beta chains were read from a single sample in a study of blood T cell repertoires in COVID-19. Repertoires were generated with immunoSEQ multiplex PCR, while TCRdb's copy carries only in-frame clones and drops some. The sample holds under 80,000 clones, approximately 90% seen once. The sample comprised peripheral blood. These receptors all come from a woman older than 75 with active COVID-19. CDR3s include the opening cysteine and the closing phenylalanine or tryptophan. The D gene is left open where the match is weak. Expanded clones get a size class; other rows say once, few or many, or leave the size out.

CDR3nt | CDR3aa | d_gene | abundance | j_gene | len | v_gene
TGTGCCAGCAGCCTGGGGACAGGGGGTGGCACAGATACGCAGTATTTT | CASSLGTGGGTDTQYF | TRBD1 | NA | TRBJ2-3 | 16 | TRBV7-9
TGTGCCAGTAGTGCCGCCGGACAGGGAAACACCATATATTTT | CASSAAGQGNTIYF | NA | NA | TRBJ1-3 | 14 | TRBV19
TGTGCCAGCAGCTTAGACCAGGCGGGGGAGACCCAGTACTTC | CASSLDQAGETQYF | NA | NA | TRBJ2-5 | 14 | TRBV7-2
TGTGCCAGCAGCCCCCAGGACTTTGCCGCCGGGGAGCTGTTTTTT | CASSPQDFAAGELFF | NA | NA | TRBJ2-2 | 15 | TRBV7-7
TGTGCCAGCTCACCAAGACGGGAGGGGGTCCTCTCAGAGCAGTTCTTC | CASSPRREGVLSEQFF | TRBD2 | NA | TRBJ2-1 | 16 | TRBV18
TGCGCCAGCAGCTTGAGTCCGGGGCTGGGGGCAATGGCACCAAGGGAGCAGTTCTTC | CASSLSPGLGAMAPREQFF | NA | NA | TRBJ2-1 | 19 | TRBV5-1
TGTGCCAGCAGGGGACAGGCGGACACTGAAGCTTTCTTT | CASRGQADTEAFF | TRBD1 | NA | TRBJ1-1 | 13 | TRBV7-2
TGTGCCAGCACGTTTGGGAGCTCCTACGAGCAGTACTTC | CASTFGSSYEQYF | NA | NA | TRBJ2-7 | 13 | TRBV6-5
TGTGCCAGCAGCCCTAGCGGGAGCTACAATGAGCAGTTCTTC | CASSPSGSYNEQFF | TRBD2 | NA | TRBJ2-1 | 14 | TRBV9
TGTGCCAGCAGCCTAGTGAACGGGGCCAACGTCCTGACTTTC | CASSLVNGANVLTF | NA | NA | TRBJ2-6 | 14 | TRBV6-2/TRBV6-3
TGTGCCAGCTCACCGAGACAGGGGGCTGGCGGCTACACCTTC | CASSPRQGAGGYTF | TRBD1 | NA | TRBJ1-2 | 14 | TRBV18
TGTGCCATCAGTGAATCACAGGCGGATGAAAAACTGTTTTTT | CAISESQADEKLFF | NA | few | TRBJ1-4 | 14 | TRBV10-3
TGTGCCAGCAGCCATGGGGGCGGGGGGAAAACAGATACGCAGTATTTT | CASSHGGGGKTDTQYF | TRBD2 | NA | TRBJ2-3 | 16 | TRBV28
TGTGCCAGCAGCTTCCCCAGCAATGAGCAGTTCTTC | CASSFPSNEQFF | NA | NA | TRBJ2-1 | 12 | TRBV7-2
TGCGCCAGAAGGCAGGGGGCGGGTCAGCCCCAGCATTTT | CARRQGAGQPQHF | TRBD1 | NA | TRBJ1-5 | 13 | TRBV10-1
TGTGCCAGCACTTCCAGCGGACTAGCGGGAGGAGCAGATACGCAGTATTTT | CASTSSGLAGGADTQYF | TRBD2 | NA | TRBJ2-3 | 17 | TRBV28
TGTGCCAGCAGCCCCGAGGGCAGGAACACCGGGGAGCTGTTTTTT | CASSPEGRNTGELFF | NA | NA | TRBJ2-2 | 15 | TRBV9
TGTGCCAGCAGTACGAGGGGGACAGGGGTGGACGAGCAGTACTTC | CASSTRGTGVDEQYF | TRBD1 | NA | TRBJ2-7 | 15 | TRBV28
TGTGCCAGCTTAATGGCGAGGGATACAGATACGCAGTATTTT | CASLMARDTDTQYF | NA | NA | TRBJ2-3 | 14 | TRBV6-5
TGCGCCAGCAGCTTGGATCACAGGGGGGTGGGCACTGAAGCTTTCTTT | CASSLDHRGVGTEAFF | TRBD1 | few | TRBJ1-1 | 16 | TRBV5-1
TGTGCCAGCAGCCAAGGGAGGGGTATAGTCTACGAGCAGTACTTC | CASSQGRGIVYEQYF | TRBD2 | NA | TRBJ2-7 | 15 | TRBV7-2
TGTGCCAGCAGTCCTGACGGGGGGGCTGGTCAGCCCCAGCATTTT | CASSPDGGAGQPQHF | NA | few | TRBJ1-5 | 15 | TRBV7-9
TGTGCCTGGAGTGGGGACTTGGGATGGAGGAATGAGCAGTTCTTC | CAWSGDLGWRNEQFF | NA | NA | TRBJ2-1 | 15 | TRBV30
TGTGCCAGCAGCTTAGCGGTCGTCTTGAGGGGCTACACCTTC | CASSLAVVLRGYTF | NA | NA | TRBJ1-2 | 14 | TRBV7-2
TGTGCCAGTAGTATAAGGACAGGGGGACAGCCCCAGCATTTT | CASSIRTGGQPQHF | TRBD1 | NA | TRBJ1-5 | 14 | TRBV19
TGTGCCAGCAGCCAGACCGGGACAGGGGTCAATGAGCAGTTCTTC | CASSQTGTGVNEQFF | TRBD1 | once | TRBJ2-1 | 15 | TRBV7-2
TGCAGTGCTAGTAAACCACTCCCAAACACTGAAGCTTTCTTT | CSASKPLPNTEAFF | NA | NA | TRBJ1-1 | 14 | TRBV20-1
TGTGCCAGCAGCGTGGACAGGGATGAGACCCAGTACTTC | CASSVDRDETQYF | TRBD1 | once | TRBJ2-5 | 13 | TRBV9
TGCGCCAGCAGCCAAGTCGGAGGGAACACTGAAGCTTTCTTT | CASSQVGGNTEAFF | NA | NA | TRBJ1-1 | 14 | TRBV4-3
TGTGCCAGCAGCCAGCTGACAGGGGGCCGGGATGAAAAACTGTTTTTT | CASSQLTGGRDEKLFF | TRBD1 | NA | TRBJ1-4 | 16 | TRBV4-2
TGTGCCAGTGGACAGGGCGCGAGTGCAACTAATGAAAAACTGTTTTTT | CASGQGASATNEKLFF | TRBD1 | NA | TRBJ1-4 | 16 | TRBV7-8
TGTGCCAGCTGGAGACTAGCGGGAGGTAAAGATTACAATGAGCAGTTCTTC | CASWRLAGGKDYNEQFF | TRBD2 | NA | TRBJ2-1 | 17 | TRBV27
TGTGCCAGCAGCACTACCGGGACTAGCGAACTAGAGACCCAGTACTTC | CASSTTGTSELETQYF | TRBD2 | NA | TRBJ2-5 | 16 | TRBV28
TGTGCCAGCAGCTCGCGGGGAATTAGCACAGATACGCAGTATTTT | CASSSRGISTDTQYF | NA | once | TRBJ2-3 | 15 | TRBV9
TGTGCCAGTACGAGTGGTGCTAGCACAGATACGCAGTATTTT | CASTSGASTDTQYF | NA | once | TRBJ2-3 | 14 | TRBV7-8
TGTGCCAGCAGCTTAGCGGGAGGGAACGAGCAGTACTTC | CASSLAGGNEQYF | TRBD2 | NA | TRBJ2-7 | 13 | TRBV11-2
TGCAGCGGCCTAGACGGGACAGGTGGTGAGCAGTACTTC | CSGLDGTGGEQYF | TRBD1 | NA | TRBJ2-7 | 13 | TRBV29-1
TGTGCCAGCAGTCCCTACAGGAACACTGAAGCTTTCTTT | CASSPYRNTEAFF | NA | NA | TRBJ1-1 | 13 | TRBV27
TGTGCCTGGAGTTATCAAGAGACCCAGTACTTC | CAWSYQETQYF | NA | NA | TRBJ2-5 | 11 | TRBV30